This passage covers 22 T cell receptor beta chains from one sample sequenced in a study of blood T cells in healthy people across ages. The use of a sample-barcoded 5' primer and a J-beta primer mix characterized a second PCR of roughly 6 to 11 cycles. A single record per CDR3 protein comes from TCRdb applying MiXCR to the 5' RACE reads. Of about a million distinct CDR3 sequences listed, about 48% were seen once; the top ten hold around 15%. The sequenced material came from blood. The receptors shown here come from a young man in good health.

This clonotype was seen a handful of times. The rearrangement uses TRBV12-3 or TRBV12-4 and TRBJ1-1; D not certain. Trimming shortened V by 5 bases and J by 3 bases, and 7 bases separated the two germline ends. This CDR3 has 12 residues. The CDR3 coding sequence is TGTGCCAGCAGTGAGCGATACACTGAAGCTTTCTTT. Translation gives CASSERYTEAFF.

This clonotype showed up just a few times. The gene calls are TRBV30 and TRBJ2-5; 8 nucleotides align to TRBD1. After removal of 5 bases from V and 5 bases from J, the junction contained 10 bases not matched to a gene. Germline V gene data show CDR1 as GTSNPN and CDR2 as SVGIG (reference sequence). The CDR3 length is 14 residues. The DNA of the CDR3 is TGTGCCTGGGAGACAGGGGAAACTTGGGAGACCCAGTACTTC. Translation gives CAWETGETWETQYF.

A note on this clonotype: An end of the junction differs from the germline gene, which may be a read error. In DNA form, the CDR3 reads TGTCCCAGCAGTTATCTCTCAGGTACCTACGAGCAGTACTTC. Its protein is CPSSYLSGTYEQYF. The V gene is TRBV6-2 or TRBV6-3, the J gene TRBJ2-7; D gene uncertain. The CDR3 length is 14 residues. Germline-derived CDR1 and CDR2 are MNHEY and SVGEGT.

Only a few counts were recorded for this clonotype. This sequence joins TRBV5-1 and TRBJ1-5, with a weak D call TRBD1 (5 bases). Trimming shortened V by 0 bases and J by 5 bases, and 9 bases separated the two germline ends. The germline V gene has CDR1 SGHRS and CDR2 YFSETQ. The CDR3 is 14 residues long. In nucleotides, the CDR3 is TGCGCCAGCAGCTTGGGGGGCGGGGATCAGCCCCAGCATTTT. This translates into CASSLGGGDQPQHF.

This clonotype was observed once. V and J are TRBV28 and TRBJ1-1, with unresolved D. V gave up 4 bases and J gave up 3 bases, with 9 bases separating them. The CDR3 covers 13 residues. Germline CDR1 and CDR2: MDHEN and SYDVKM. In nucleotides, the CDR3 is TGTGCCAGCAGTTACGGGCCCTACACTGAAGCTTTCTTT. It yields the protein CASSYGPYTEAFF.

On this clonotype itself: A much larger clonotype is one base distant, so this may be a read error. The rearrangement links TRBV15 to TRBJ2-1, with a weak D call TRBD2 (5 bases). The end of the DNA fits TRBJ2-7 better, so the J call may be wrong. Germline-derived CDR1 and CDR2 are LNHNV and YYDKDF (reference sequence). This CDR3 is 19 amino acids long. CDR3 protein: CATSRDFSSGESSYNEQYF. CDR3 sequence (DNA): TGTGCCACCAGCAGAGATTTTTCATCCGGGGAGAGCTCCTACAATGAGCAGTACTTC.

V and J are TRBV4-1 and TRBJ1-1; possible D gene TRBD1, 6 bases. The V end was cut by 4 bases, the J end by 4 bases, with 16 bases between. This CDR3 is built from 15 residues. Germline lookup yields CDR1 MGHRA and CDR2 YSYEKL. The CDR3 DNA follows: TGCGCCAGCAGCCCATTGGGGGGCGGCGGCACTGAAGCTTTCTTT. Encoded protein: CASSPLGGGGTEAFF.

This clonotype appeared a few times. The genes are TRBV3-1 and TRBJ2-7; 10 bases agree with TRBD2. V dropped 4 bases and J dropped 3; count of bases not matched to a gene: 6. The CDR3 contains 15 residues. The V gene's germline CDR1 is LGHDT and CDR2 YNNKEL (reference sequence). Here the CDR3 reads CASSRLAGVNYEQYF. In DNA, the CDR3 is TGTGCCAGCAGCCGGCTAGCGGGGGTGAACTACGAGCAGTACTTC.

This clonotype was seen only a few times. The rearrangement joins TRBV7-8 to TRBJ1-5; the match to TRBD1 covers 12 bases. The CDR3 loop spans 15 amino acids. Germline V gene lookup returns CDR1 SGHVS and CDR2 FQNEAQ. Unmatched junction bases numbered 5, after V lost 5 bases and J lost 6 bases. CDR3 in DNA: TGTGCCAGCAGCCCCCGGGACAGGGGGCGTCAGCCCCAGCATTTT. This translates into CASSPRDRGRQPQHF.

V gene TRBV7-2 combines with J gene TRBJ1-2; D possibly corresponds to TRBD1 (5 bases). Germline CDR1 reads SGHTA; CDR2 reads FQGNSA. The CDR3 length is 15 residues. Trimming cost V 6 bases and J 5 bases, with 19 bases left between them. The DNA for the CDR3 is TGTGCCAGCAGTAGAGGGGCTAACGAAGGATATGGCTACACCTTC. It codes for CASSRGANEGYGYTF.

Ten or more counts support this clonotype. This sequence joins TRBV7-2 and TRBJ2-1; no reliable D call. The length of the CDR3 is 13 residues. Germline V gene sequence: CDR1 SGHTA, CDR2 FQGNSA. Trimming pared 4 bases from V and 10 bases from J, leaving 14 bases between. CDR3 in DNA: TGTGCCAGCAGCTCCGGGTTAGCCCCCGAGCAGTTCTTC. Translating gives CASSSGLAPEQFF.

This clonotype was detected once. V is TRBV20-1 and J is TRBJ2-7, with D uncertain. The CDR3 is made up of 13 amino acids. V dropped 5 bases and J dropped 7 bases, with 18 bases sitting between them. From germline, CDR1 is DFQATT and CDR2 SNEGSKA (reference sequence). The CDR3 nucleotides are TGCAGTGCTCCGGTGGCCCGGGTCGGGGAGCAGTACTTC. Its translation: CSAPVARVGEQYF.

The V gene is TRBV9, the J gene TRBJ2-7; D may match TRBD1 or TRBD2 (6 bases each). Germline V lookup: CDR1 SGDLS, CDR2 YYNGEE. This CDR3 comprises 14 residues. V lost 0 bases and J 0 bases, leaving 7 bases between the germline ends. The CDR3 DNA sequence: TGTGCCAGCAGCGTAGCGGGGGCCTCCTACGAGCAGTACTTC. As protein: CASSVAGASYEQYF.

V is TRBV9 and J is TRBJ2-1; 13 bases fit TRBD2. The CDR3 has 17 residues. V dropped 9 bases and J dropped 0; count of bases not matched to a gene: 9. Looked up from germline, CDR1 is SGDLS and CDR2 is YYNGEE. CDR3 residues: CAIHRGLAGNSYNEQFF. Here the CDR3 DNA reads TGTGCCATTCACCGGGGACTAGCGGGGAACTCCTACAATGAGCAGTTCTTC.

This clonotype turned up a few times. Here the CDR3 reads CASSDLTGSEQFF. For the CDR3, the DNA is TGTGCCAGCAGTGACTTGACAGGTAGCGAGCAGTTCTTC. J is TRBJ2-1 and V is TRBV6-4, with TRBD1 as a possible D gene (6 bases). This CDR3 comprises 13 residues. Germline values: CDR1 MRHNA, CDR2 SNTAGT. Trimming removed 1 base from V and 10 bases from J, with 11 bases in between.

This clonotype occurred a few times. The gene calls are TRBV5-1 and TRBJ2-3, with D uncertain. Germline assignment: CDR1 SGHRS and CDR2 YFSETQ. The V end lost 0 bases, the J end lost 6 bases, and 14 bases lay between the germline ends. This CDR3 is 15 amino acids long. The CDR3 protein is CASSLADPVRDTQYF. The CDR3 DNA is TGCGCCAGCAGCTTGGCGGATCCCGTCAGGGATACGCAGTATTTT.

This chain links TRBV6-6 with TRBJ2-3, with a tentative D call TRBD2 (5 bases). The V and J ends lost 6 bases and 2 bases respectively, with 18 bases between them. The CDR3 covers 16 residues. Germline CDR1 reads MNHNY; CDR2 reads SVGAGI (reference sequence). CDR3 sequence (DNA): TGTGCCAGCAGCTGGTCCCGAGGGCTTGACACAGATACGCAGTATTTT. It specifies CASSWSRGLDTDTQYF.

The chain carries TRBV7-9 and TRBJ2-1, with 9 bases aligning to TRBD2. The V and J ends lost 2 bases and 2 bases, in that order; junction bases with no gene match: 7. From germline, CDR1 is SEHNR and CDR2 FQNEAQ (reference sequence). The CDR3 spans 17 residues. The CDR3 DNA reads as TGTGCCAGCAGCTTATGGGCGGGGGGGCTTCCCTACAATGAGCAGTTCTTC. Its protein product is CASSLWAGGLPYNEQFF.

CDR3 residues: CASSQSIEGVQFF. The CDR3 DNA sequence: TGCGCCAGCAGCCAAAGTATTGAAGGGGTTCAGTTCTTC. The chain uses TRBV4-3 and TRBJ2-1; D perhaps matches TRBD1 (5 bases). The V and J ends lost 2 bases and 13 bases respectively, with 15 bases between them. Germline values: CDR1 LGHNA, CDR2 YSLEER. The CDR3 runs to 13 residues.

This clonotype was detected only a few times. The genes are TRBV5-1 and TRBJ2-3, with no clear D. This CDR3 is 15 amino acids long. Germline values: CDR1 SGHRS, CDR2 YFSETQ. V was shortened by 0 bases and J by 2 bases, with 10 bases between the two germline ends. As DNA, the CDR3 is TGCGCCAGCAGCTTGGCCGATTGGGACACAGATACGCAGTATTTT. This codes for CASSLADWDTDTQYF. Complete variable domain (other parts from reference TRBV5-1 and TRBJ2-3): KAGVTQTPRYLIKTRGQQVTLSCSPISGHRSVSWYQQTPGQGLQFLFEYFSETQRNKGNFPGRFSGRQFSNSRSEMNVSTLELGDSALYLCASSLADWDTDTQYFGPGTRLTVL.

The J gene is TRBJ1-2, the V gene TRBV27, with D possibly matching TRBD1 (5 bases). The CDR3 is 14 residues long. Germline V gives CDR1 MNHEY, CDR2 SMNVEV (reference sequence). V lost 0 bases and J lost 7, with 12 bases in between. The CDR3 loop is CASSLSGDRGGYTF. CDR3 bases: TGTGCCAGCAGTTTATCAGGGGACCGAGGTGGCTACACCTTC.

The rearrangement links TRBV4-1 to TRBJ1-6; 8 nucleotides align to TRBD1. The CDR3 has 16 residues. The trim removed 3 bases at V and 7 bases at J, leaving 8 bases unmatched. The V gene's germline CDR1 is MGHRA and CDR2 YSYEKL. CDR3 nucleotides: TGCGCCAGCAGCCAGGGGGACAGGCTAATGAATTCACCCCTCCACTTT. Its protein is CASSQGDRLMNSPLHF.